This T cell receptor beta chain comes out of a study of cytomegalovirus exposure and HLA in healthy donors. Primers included in the PCR were 60 Vbeta and 13 Jbeta primers. Assay used: immunoSEQ multiplex PCR; TCRdb lists only in-frame clones, some missing. The sample consists of under 200,000 clones, roughly 80% of them appearing once. As regards this clone: Its antigen is undetermined.

Study-level points and caveats: Later analysis associated a missense DCLRE1C variant with TCR beta V- and J-gene trimming.

The TCR sequence derives from a man aged 45-65 years in good health and CMV-seropositive. Material: PBMCs.

The chain's CDR3 is CASSWDSSGGNSYEQYF. In DNA, the CDR3 is TGTGCCAGCAGCTGGGATTCAAGCGGGGGGAACTCCTACGAGCAGTACTTC. V and J are TRBV5-8 and TRBJ2-7, with 9 nucleotides matching TRBD2. In germline, CDR1 is SGHTS, CDR2 YDEGEE. The length of the CDR3 is 17 residues. After removal of 3 bases from V and 0 bases from J, the junction contained 10 bases not matched to a gene.